This entry concerns a single TCR beta chain. The donors were in the approximately 120-subject validation cohort, distinct from the approximately 700-subject first cohort. These data belong to a study of cytomegalovirus exposure and HLA in healthy donors. V dropped 6 bases and J dropped 6; count of bases not matched to a gene: 7. Per germline, CDR1 WSHSY and CDR2 SAAADI. The CDR3 is 14 residues long. Method: immunoSEQ multiplex PCR; TCRdb's copy keeps in-frame clones and lacks some. The sample holds under 200,000 clones, 65% to 90% seen once. The rearrangement links TRBV10-2 to TRBJ1-5; 8 nucleotides line up with TRBD1. Sequenced sample: PBMCs. The sequence was obtained from a woman aged 18-29 years in good health and CMV-seronegative. The CDR3 spells CASSADRGFQPQHF. DNA for the CDR3: TGCGCCAGCAGCGCCGACAGGGGATTTCAGCCCCAGCATTTT.